This entry features one T cell receptor beta chain sequence. This clone has more than one count but fewer than ten. Its specific antigen is unknown. The data stem from a study of T cell clonality in common variable immunodeficiency (dated by TCRdb to the mid-2010s). The full study reports these points: The authors noted that sequencing repertoires of T cell subpopulations would be needed to clarify what caused the increased clonality in CVID. Even though DNA input was equal, the average per sample came to 65,000 to 100,000 unique sequences for controls compared with 25,000 to 40,000 for CVID samples. Compared with healthy controls, CVID subjects showed increased TCRbeta clonality (t-test p = 0.018), a feature most characteristic of about a third of subjects. CVID TCRbeta sequences were reported to have fewer deletions and N-nucleotide insertions and to lack highly modified clones with 13 or more V deletions. Correlations of repertoire features with clinical complications were constrained by heterogeneity among patients within the CVID cohort. Healthy controls shared more TCRbeta clones with each other than CVID subjects shared among themselves (p < 0.0001).

Most of the CVID patients and most of the healthy controls were of Caucasian heritage. Heparinized peripheral whole blood samples of about 5 to 9 ml were collected from each donor. TCRbeta CDR3 repertoires were sequenced from genomic DNA of adults with common variable immune deficiency (CVID) and healthy adult controls. The control group comprised around 22 healthy adult volunteers, about 12 female and roughly ten male, aged about 23 to 75 years with a mean age of roughly 35. Diluted blood was subjected to density centrifugation over Hypaque 1077 or Ficoll-Paque for isolation of peripheral blood mononuclear cells. Genomic DNA was obtained from unsorted mononuclear cells through either Qiagen column purification or a centrifugation-based method. Equivalent amounts of genomic DNA from CVID and control samples were used as sequencing input. For every sample, a 60 bp segment covering the rearranged TCRbeta CDR3 region was amplified and then sequenced. The immunoSEQ assay, a bias-corrected multiplex PCR with high-throughput sequencing, was employed for TCRbeta amplification. Processing in the source paper ran as follows. Every unique nucleotide sequence counted as a clone and was annotated with V, D and J genes, copy number and frequency. Sequences were labeled productive if in frame, and non-productive if out of frame or containing stop codons. As previously described, clonality was computed from Shannon's entropy. The predicted amino acid sequences of productive clones were used to derive mean CDR3 Kyte-Doolittle hydropathy. Using the R hclust function, scaled V gene usage was clustered hierarchically with Manhattan distance and complete linkage. Sharing of clones by CDR3 amino acid sequence was evaluated by resampling 12 repertoires per group over 100 rounds. The repertoires were searched for about 70 published EBV-specific and some 240 published CMV-specific TCRbeta sequences. A couple of CVID samples that yielded fewer than 10,000 sequences were excluded from the analysis, so approximately 38 CVID repertoires were retained. The clones in this table, taken by TCRdb from immuneACCESS, are in-frame only. Not every clone is retained; where verified, under half of the shortfall comes from an unresolved V gene, and the cause of the rest is unknown. V and J calls plus clone size are reproduced from that table; the DNA served to infer D and trimming. The data for this sample show some 50,000 clones, each detected more than once. The ten largest clonotypes hold more than 1.5% of the sample.

The source material was peripheral blood mononuclear cells. The TCR originated in a person aged 18 to 75 in good health.

The covered CDR3 bases are TGTGCCAGCAGCTTAGATGCGGGAGGTGGTGAGACC. It is translated as CASSLDAGGGET. The full-length CDR3 reads as CASSLDAGGGETQYF. This sequence uses TRBV7-6 and TRBJ2-5, and 8 junctional nucleotides match TRBD2. From the germline J gene comes the end of the CDR3, since the read stops 3 residues before it. Based on the germline V gene, the CDR1 and CDR2 sequences are SGHVS and FNYEAQ. The CDR3 contains 15 residues, cysteine and phenylalanine counted. Shown are 36 bases from within the CDR3, in frame from base 1. V has 1 base trimmed and J has 5 bases trimmed; junction bases matching no gene number 6.